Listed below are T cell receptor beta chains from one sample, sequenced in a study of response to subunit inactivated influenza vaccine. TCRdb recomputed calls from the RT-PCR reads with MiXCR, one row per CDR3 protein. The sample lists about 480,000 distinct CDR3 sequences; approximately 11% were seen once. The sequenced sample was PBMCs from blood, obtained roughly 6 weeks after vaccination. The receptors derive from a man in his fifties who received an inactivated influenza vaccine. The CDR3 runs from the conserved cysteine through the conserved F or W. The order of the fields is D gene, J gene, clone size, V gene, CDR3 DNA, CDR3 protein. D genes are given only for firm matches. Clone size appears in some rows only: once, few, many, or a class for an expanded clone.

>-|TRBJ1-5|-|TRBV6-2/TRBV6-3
TGTGCCAGCAACCCAAGAGGACAACCCAATCAGCCCCAGCATTTT
CASNPRGQPNQPQHF
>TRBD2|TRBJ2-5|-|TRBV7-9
TGTGCCAGCAGCGATCTACTAGCGGTGAGGTCCGAGACCCAGTACTTC
CASSDLLAVRSETQYF
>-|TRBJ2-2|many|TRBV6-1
TGTGCCAGCAGTAATTTACTGGGTCCCGGGGAGCTGTTTTTT
CASSNLLGPGELFF
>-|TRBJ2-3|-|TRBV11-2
TGTGCCAGCAGCTTAGGTCCGCCCCAGGGGTTACGCACAGATACGCAGTATTTT
CASSLGPPQGLRTDTQYF
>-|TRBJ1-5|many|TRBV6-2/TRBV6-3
TGTGCCAGCAGTTCAAGACCTAGCCAGCCCCAGCATTTT
CASSSRPSQPQHF
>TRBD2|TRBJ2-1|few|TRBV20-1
TGCAGTGCTATAGTCGGACTAGCGGTAACCTACAATGAGCAGTTCTTC
CSAIVGLAVTYNEQFF
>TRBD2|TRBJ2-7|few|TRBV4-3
TGCGCCAGCAGCCAAGGACTAGCGGGACGGTACGAGCAGTACTTC
CASSQGLAGRYEQYF
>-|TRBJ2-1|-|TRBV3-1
TGTGCCAGCAGCCCGATCGGGCGAGGCAATGAGCAGTTCTTC
CASSPIGRGNEQFF
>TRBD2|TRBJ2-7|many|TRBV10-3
TGTGCCATCAGTGAGGCTAGCGGAGCCTACGAGCAGTACTTC
CAISEASGAYEQYF
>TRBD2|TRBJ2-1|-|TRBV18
TGTGCCAGCTCACCTTCGACTAGCCCCGCTTCTGAGCAGTTCTTC
CASSPSTSPASEQFF
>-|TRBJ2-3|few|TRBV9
TGTGCCAGCAGCGCCTTTAGCGGATCTAGCACAGATACGCAGTATTTT
CASSAFSGSSTDTQYF
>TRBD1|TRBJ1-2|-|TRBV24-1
TGTGCCATTCCAGGCCAGGGGGTTTTCTATGGCTACACCTTC
CAIPGQGVFYGYTF
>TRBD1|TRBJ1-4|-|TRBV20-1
TGCAGTGCTCTCTCCGGGACAGGGTTAGAAAAACTGTTTTTT
CSALSGTGLEKLFF
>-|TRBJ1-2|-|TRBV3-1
TGTGCCAGCAGCCAAGTTGAGGACTATGGCTACACCTTC
CASSQVEDYGYTF
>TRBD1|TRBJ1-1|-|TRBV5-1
TGCGCCAGCAGTCCGACAGGGGAAACTGAAGCTTTCTTT
CASSPTGETEAFF
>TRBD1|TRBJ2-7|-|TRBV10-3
TGTGCCACCGTAACCGGGACAGGGACCTACGAGCATTACTTC
CATVTGTGTYEHYF
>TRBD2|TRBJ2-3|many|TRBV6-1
TGTGCCAGCCGGGGGACTAGCGGGGACTCAGATACGCAGTATTTT
CASRGTSGDSDTQYF
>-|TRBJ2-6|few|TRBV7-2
TGTGCCAGCAGCGTGCCAAGCTCTGGGGCCAACGTCCTGACTTTC
CASSVPSSGANVLTF
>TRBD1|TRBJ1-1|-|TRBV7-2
TGTGCCAGCAGCCCATCGACAGGGAGGCTCACTGAAGCTTTCTTT
CASSPSTGRLTEAFF
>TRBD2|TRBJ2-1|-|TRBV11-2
TGTGCCAGCAGCTTAGATCGGGACTACTACTACAATGAGCAGTTCTTC
CASSLDRDYYYNEQFF
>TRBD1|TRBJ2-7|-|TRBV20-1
TGCAGTGCTAGGAACAGGGGCCCCTACGAGCAGTACTTC
CSARNRGPYEQYF
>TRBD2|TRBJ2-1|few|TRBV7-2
TGTGCCAGCAGCTCGACTAGCGGGGTCCACAATGAGCAGTTCTTC
CASSSTSGVHNEQFF
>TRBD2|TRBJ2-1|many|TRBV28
TGTGCCAGCAGTGAAGCGGGGGAGATGAGCTCCTACAATGAGCAGTTCTTC
CASSEAGEMSSYNEQFF
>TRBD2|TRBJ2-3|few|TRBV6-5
TGTGCCAGCAGTTACTGGGGTGACGGACTAGCGTCTAGCACAGATACGCAGTATTTT
CASSYWGDGLASSTDTQYF
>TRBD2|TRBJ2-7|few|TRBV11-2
TGTGCCAGCAGCTTGGTCAAGCGGGGAACCTACGAGCAGTACTTC
CASSLVKRGTYEQYF
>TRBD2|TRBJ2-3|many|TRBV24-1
TGTGCCACCAGTGAGTCTAGCGGCAGCACAGATACGCAGTATTTT
CATSESSGSTDTQYF
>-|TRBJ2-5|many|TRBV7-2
TGTGCCAGCAGCTTATCCAACTTACAAGAGACCCAGTACTTC
CASSLSNLQETQYF
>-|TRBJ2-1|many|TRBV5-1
TGCGCCAGCAGCTTGACTTTGGGAAATGAGCAGTTCTTC
CASSLTLGNEQFF
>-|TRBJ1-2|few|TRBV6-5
TGTGCCAGCAGTTACGGACAGTCCAGGGGCTACACCTTC
CASSYGQSRGYTF
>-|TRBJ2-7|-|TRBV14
TGTGCCAGCAGCCAAGTTGGGCGGGACTTACACTTC
CASSQVGRDLHF
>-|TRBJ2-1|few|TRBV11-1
TGTGCCAGCAACAACCCGAACGGGGGCCGCCCTGGACCGCACAATGAGCAGTTCTTC
CASNNPNGGRPGPHNEQFF
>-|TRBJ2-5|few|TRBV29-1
TGCAGCGTTGAAGACCCAGACCTTGGGCAAGAGACCCAGTACTTC
CSVEDPDLGQETQYF
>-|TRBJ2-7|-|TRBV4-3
TGCGCCAGCAGCCAAGATCTGGCTTACGAGCAGTACTTC
CASSQDLAYEQYF
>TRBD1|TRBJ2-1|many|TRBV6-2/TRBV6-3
TGTGCCAGCAGTATATCGGGGACAGCTACTAACAATGAGCAGTTCTTC
CASSISGTATNNEQFF
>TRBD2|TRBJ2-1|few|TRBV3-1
TGTGCCAGCAGCCCTACTAATAGCGGGAATGAGCAGTTCTTC
CASSPTNSGNEQFF
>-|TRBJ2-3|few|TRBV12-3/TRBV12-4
TGTGCCAGCAGTTACCGCGGCGGAACCACAGATACGCAGTATTTT
CASSYRGGTTDTQYF
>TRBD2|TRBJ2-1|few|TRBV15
TGTGCCACCAGCCGGAGAAGCGGGGGCATCAACAATGAGCAGTTCTTC
CATSRRSGGINNEQFF
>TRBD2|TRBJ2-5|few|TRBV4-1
TGCGCCAGCAGCCGTTCAAATAGCGGGGGAATCCAAGAGACCCAGTACTTC
CASSRSNSGGIQETQYF
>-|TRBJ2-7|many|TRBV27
TGTGCCAGCAGTTTCGGCATCTCCTACGAGCAGTACTTC
CASSFGISYEQYF
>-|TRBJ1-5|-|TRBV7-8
TGTGCCAGCAGCCCTCCCGGGACGGTGAATCAGCCCCAGCATTTT
CASSPPGTVNQPQHF
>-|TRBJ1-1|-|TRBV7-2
TGTGCCAGCAGCTTTGATGTTTTCTGGAGCACTGAAGCTTTCTTT
CASSFDVFWSTEAFF
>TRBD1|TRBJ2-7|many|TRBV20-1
TGCAGTGCTAGAATTACAGGGGGCTACGAGCAGTACTTC
CSARITGGYEQYF
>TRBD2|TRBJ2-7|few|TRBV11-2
TGTGCCAGCAGCTTACTTAGCGGGGGAAACGAGCAGTACTTC
CASSLLSGGNEQYF
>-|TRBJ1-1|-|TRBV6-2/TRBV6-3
TGTGCCAGCAGTTACCCTTGGACGTTTTACACTGAAGCTTTCTTT
CASSYPWTFYTEAFF
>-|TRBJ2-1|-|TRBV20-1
TGCAGTGCTAGAGATAGTACCCCTTCCTCCTACAATGAGCAGTTCTTC
CSARDSTPSSYNEQFF
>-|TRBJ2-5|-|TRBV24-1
TGTGCCACCAGTGATTCCCGCCCCGAAGACCAAGAGACCCAGTACTTC
CATSDSRPEDQETQYF
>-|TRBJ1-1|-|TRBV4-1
TGCGCCAGCAGCCAAAGGGGAACTGAAGCTTTCTTT
CASSQRGTEAFF
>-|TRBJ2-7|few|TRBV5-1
TGCGCCAGCAAGGAAGGGCACCACGAGCAGTACTTC
CASKEGHHEQYF
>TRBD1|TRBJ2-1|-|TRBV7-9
TGTGCCAGCAGCGACAGACAGGGGGGAACCTACAATGAGCAGTTCTTC
CASSDRQGGTYNEQFF
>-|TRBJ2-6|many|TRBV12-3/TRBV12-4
TGTGCCAGCAGTTTAATTCAGGGAGCGGGGGCCAACGTCCTGACTTTC
CASSLIQGAGANVLTF